This T cell receptor beta chain derives from a study of molecular identifiers for immune sequencing clone quantification. This clonotype was picked up many times. Its matching antigen is unknown. Points from the study as a whole: Over 99% of effector molecules, yet under 1% of naive-cell molecules, were held by clones above 20 RNA copies.

TCRdb re-called the PCR reads through MiXCR, storing one row per CDR3 protein. Among some 580,000 distinct CDR3 sequences listed, about 25% were seen once. CDR1 is DFQATT, CDR2 SNEGSKA, per germline (reference sequence). The CDR3 length is 15 residues. With 3 bases clipped from V and 2 bases from J, the junction kept 5 bases outside the gene matches. Sample: naive CD8+ T cells from blood, with Jurkat cell RNA spiked in. Indicated subset: FACS-sorted CD8+CD4-CCR7+CD45RA+ naive T cells. The genes are TRBV20-1 and TRBJ2-3, with 10 nucleotides matching TRBD2. The TCR was taken from a human donor in good health. Some libraries in this study had Jurkat cell RNA spiked in. CDR3 in amino acids: CSARASGSNTDTQYF. CDR3 bases: TGCAGTGCTAGGGCTAGCGGGAGTAACACAGATACGCAGTATTTT.